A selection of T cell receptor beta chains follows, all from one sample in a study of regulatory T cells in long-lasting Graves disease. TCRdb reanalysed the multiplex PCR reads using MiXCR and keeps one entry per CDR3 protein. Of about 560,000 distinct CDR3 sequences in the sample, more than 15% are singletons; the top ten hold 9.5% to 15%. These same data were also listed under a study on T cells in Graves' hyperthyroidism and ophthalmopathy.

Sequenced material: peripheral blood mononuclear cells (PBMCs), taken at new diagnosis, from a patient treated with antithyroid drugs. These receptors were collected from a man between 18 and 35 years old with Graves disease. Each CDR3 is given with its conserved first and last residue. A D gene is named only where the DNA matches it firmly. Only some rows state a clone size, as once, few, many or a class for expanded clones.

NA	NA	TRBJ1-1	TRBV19	CASSLHRTEGFSEAFF	TGTGCCAGTAGCCTCCACCGGACAGAGGGTTTCTCTGAAGCTTTCTTT
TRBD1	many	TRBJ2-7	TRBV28	CASRTGGDEQYF	TGTGCCAGCAGAACAGGGGGCGACGAGCAGTACTTC
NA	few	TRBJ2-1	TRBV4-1	CASSIEGNEQFF	TGCGCCAGCAGCATAGAAGGCAATGAGCAGTTCTTC
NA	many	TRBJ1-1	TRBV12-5	CASGPSGTEAFF	TGTGCTAGTGGTCCCTCCGGGACTGAAGCTTTCTTT
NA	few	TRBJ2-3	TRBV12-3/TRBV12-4	CASIVTSTDTQYF	TGTGCCAGCATCGTCACTAGCACAGATACGCAGTATTTT
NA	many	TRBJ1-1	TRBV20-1	CSAVPGGRTEAFF	TGCAGTGCTGTCCCCGGAGGCCGCACTGAAGCTTTCTTT
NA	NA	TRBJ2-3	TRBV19	CASRVSGFADTQYF	TGTGCCAGCAGAGTCTCGGGGTTCGCAGATACGCAGTATTTT
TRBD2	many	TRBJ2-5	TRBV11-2	CASSHASGRGFRGLTQYF	TGTGCCAGCAGCCACGCCAGCGGGAGGGGGTTCCGGGGGTTGACCCAGTACTTC
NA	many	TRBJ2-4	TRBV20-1	CSASPDRQSKNIQYF	TGCAGTGCTTCCCCCGACAGGCAAAGCAAAAACATTCAGTACTTC
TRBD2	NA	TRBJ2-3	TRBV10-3	CAISESGGRRSTDTQYF	TGTGCCATCAGTGAGTCCGGGGGGAGGCGTTCGACAGATACGCAGTATTTT
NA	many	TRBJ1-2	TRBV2	CAAGLGYGYTF	TGTGCCGCGGGCTTGGGGTATGGCTACACCTTC
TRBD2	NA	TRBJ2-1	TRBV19	CASSAGTNYNEQFF	TGTGCCAGTAGTGCCGGGACTAACTACAATGAGCAGTTCTTC
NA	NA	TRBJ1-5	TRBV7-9	CASSSVSGPNQPQHF	TGTGCCAGCAGCTCCGTTTCAGGGCCCAATCAGCCCCAGCATTTT
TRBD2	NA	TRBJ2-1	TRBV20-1	CSARDRGLAGVRYNEQFF	TGCAGTGCTAGAGATCGGGGACTAGCGGGAGTCCGATACAATGAGCAGTTCTTC
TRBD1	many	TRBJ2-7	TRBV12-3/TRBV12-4	CASSSLRDSLTYEQYF	TGTGCCAGCAGTTCTCTCCGGGACAGTCTAACCTACGAGCAGTACTTC
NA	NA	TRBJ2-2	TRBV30	CAWDQSGIFGELFF	TGTGCCTGGGACCAATCAGGGATATTCGGGGAGCTGTTTTTT
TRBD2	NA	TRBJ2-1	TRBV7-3	CASSWGGREQFF	TGTGCCAGCAGCTGGGGGGGGAGAGAGCAGTTCTTC
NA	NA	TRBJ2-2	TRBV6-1	CASSDPGTPNTGELFF	TGTGCCAGCAGTGACCCCGGGACACCTAACACCGGGGAGCTGTTTTTT
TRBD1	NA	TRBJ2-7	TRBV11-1	CASSLIAGGWYEQYF	TGTGCCAGCAGCTTAATCGCAGGGGGCTGGTACGAGCAGTACTTC
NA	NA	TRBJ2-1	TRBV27	CASSLSSLASYNEQFF	TGTGCCAGCAGTCTGTCTTCGCTAGCGTCGTACAATGAGCAGTTCTTC
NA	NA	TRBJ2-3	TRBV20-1	CSARDGGEGTDTQYF	TGCAGTGCTAGAGATGGAGGGGAGGGCACAGATACGCAGTATTTT
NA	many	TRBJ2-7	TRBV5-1	CASSLARESFEQYF	TGCGCCAGCAGCTTGGCCAGAGAGTCTTTCGAGCAGTACTTC
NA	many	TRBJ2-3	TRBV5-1	CASSLGSADTQYF	TGCGCCAGCAGCTTGGGATCGGCAGATACGCAGTATTTT
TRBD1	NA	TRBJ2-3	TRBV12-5	CASGHTTGGAPDTQYF	TGTGCTAGTGGTCACACGACAGGGGGGGCGCCAGATACGCAGTATTTT
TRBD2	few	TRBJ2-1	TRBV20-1	CSAPELAGPYNEQFF	TGCAGTGCTCCCGAACTAGCGGGGCCTTACAATGAGCAGTTCTTC
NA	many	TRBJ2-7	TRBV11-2	CASSQRDRAYEQYF	TGTGCCAGCAGCCAGCGGGACAGAGCCTACGAGCAGTACTTC
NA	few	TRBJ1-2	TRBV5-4	CASSLFTHPYYGYTF	TGTGCCAGCAGCTTGTTTACCCACCCGTACTATGGCTACACCTTC
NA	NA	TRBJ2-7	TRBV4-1	CASSPDHVGLVNGAYEQYF	TGCGCCAGCAGCCCGGATCACGTGGGGCTCGTTAACGGGGCCTACGAGCAGTACTTC
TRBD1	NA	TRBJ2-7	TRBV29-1	CSVLTGTGYEQYF	TGCAGCGTTTTGACCGGGACAGGGTACGAGCAGTACTTC
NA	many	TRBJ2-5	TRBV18	CASSSDTPQETQYF	TGTGCCAGCTCATCGGACACCCCTCAAGAGACCCAGTACTTC
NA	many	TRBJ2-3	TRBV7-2	CASSEVGPDTQYF	TGTGCCAGCAGCGAGGTGGGGCCCGATACGCAGTATTTT
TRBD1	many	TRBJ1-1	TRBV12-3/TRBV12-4	CASSPRQGVTEAFF	TGTGCCAGCAGCCCGAGACAGGGTGTCACTGAAGCTTTCTTT
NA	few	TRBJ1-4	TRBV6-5	CASSYSPANEKLFF	TGTGCCAGCAGTTACTCTCCGGCAAATGAAAAACTGTTTTTT
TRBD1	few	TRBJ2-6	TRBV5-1	CASTSGQGIFSSANVLTF	TGCGCCAGCACCTCCGGACAGGGTATTTTTTCGTCGGCCAACGTCCTGACTTTC
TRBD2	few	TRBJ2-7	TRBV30	CAWSVPTSGTYEQYF	TGTGCCTGGAGTGTACCGACTAGCGGAACCTACGAGCAGTACTTC
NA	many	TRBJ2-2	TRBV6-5	CASSYPGQGNGELFF	TGTGCCAGCAGTTACCCCGGCCAGGGGAACGGGGAGCTGTTTTTT
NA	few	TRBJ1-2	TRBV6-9	CASSYQGSNYGYTF	TGTGCCAGCAGTTACCAGGGGTCTAACTATGGCTACACCTTC
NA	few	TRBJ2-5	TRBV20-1	CSASDPSWGGAEETQYF	TGCAGTGCTAGTGATCCCAGTTGGGGGGGGGCGGAAGAGACCCAGTACTTC
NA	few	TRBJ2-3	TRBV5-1	CASSLGSGEDTQYF	TGCGCCAGCAGCTTGGGTTCGGGGGAAGATACGCAGTATTTT
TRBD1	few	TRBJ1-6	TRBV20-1	CSARTGGGNSPLHF	TGCAGTGCTAGAACAGGGGGTGGTAATTCACCCCTCCACTTT